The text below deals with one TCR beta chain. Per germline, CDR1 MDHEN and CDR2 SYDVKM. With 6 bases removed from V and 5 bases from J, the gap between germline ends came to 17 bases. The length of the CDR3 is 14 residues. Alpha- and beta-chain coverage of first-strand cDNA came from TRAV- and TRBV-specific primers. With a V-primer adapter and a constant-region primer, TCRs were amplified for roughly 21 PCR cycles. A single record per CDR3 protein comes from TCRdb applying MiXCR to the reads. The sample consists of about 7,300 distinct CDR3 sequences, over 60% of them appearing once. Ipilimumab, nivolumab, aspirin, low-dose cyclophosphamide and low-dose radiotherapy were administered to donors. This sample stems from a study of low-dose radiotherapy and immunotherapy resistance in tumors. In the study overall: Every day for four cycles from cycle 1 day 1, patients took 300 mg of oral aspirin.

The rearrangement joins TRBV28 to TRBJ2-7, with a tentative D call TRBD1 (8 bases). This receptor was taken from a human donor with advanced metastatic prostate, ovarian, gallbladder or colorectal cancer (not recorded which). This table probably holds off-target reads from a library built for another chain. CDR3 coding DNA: TGTGCCAGCAGCACCTGGACAGGGAGGGACGAGCAGTACTTC. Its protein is CASSTWTGRDEQYF.